This passage covers 20 T cell receptor beta chains from one sample sequenced in a study of response to subunit inactivated influenza vaccine. TCRdb ran MiXCR on the RT-PCR reads and lists one entry per CDR3 protein. This sample yields more than 550,000 distinct CDR3 sequences, of which about 12% are seen a single time; about 10% belongs to the top ten. The starting material was PBMCs from blood, obtained on the day of vaccination. These receptors originate from a man aged 45-65 years who received an inactivated influenza vaccine.

This clonotype was found a few times. V and J are TRBV6-2 or TRBV6-3 and TRBJ1-2, with D uncertain. The V end lost 2 bases, the J end lost 8 bases, and 6 bases lay between the germline ends. CDR3 length: 11 amino acids. Germline loops: CDR1 MNHEY, CDR2 SVGEGT. CDR3 bases: TGTGCCAGCAGTTACCGAGGCGGCTACACCTTC. The encoded protein is CASSYRGGYTF.

The sample holds many counts of this clonotype. The V gene is TRBV5-1, the J gene TRBJ1-5; a weak D match, TRBD1 (6 bases). The V gene lost 0 bases and the J gene lost 3 bases, with 10 bases spanning the gap. The CDR3 loop spans 15 amino acids. The V gene's germline CDR1 is SGHRS and CDR2 YFSETQ. The CDR3 spells CASSLEGQANQPQHF. The CDR3, as DNA: TGCGCCAGCAGCTTGGAGGGACAAGCCAATCAGCCCCAGCATTTT.

This clonotype was observed a handful of times. This chain uses TRBV4-2 with TRBJ2-7; tentative D call: TRBD2 (5 bases). V lost 0 bases, J lost 6 bases, and 12 bases lay in between. CDR3 length equals 14 residues. CDR1 and CDR2 from the germline V gene are LGHNA and YNFKEQ. Here the CDR3 reads CASSQEVRGREQYF. CDR3 coding DNA: TGTGCCAGCAGCCAAGAGGTCCGAGGGCGCGAGCAGTACTTC.

V and J are TRBV15 and TRBJ2-7; D is perhaps TRBD1 or TRBD2 (6 bases each). V lost 4 bases, J lost 3 bases, and 16 bases lay in between. The CDR3 length is 15 residues. Germline CDR1 and CDR2: LNHNV and YYDKDF (reference sequence). The chain's CDR3 is CATSTNREDFYEQYF. CDR3 in DNA: TGTGCCACCAGCACTAACAGGGAGGATTTCTACGAGCAGTACTTC.

The genes are TRBV4-2 and TRBJ2-7; TRBD2 might be the D (5 bases). The CDR3 contains 14 residues. V lost 1 base to trimming and J lost 2 bases, with 9 bases between them. Germline lookup yields CDR1 LGHNA and CDR2 YNFKEQ. The CDR3 loop is CASSQGGVAYEQYF. CDR3 DNA sequence: TGTGCCAGCAGCCAAGGGGGAGTCGCCTACGAGCAGTACTTC.

The chain joins TRBV15 to TRBJ2-1, with D perhaps matching TRBD1 (5 bases). Germline V lookup: CDR1 LNHNV, CDR2 YYDKDF (reference sequence). CDR3 size: 12 residues. V lost 5 bases and J lost 8, with 10 bases in between. The CDR3 DNA reads TGTGCCACCAGCGATAGGGGCCATGAGCAGTTCTTC. Its protein is CATSDRGHEQFF.

This clonotype showed up just a few times. V and J are TRBV19 and TRBJ2-6; 7 bases match TRBD2. The CDR3 consists of 18 residues. V shed 7 bases, J shed 2 bases, and the junction held 14 bases outside the gene matches. Germline CDR1 is LNHDA and CDR2 is SQIVND (reference sequence). This CDR3 is CASNLIGGLKAGANVLTF. The DNA of the CDR3 is TGTGCCAGTAATTTGATCGGGGGGTTGAAAGCTGGGGCCAACGTCCTGACTTTC.

The chain links TRBV7-3 to TRBJ2-3, with 11 bases fitting TRBD2. The CDR3 covers 15 residues. With 6 bases clipped from V and 4 bases from J, the junction kept 6 bases outside the gene matches. The germline V gene encodes CDR1 SGHTA and CDR2 FQGTGA. The DNA for the CDR3 is TGTGCCAGCAGTTCCATAGCGGGAGGGGCAGATACGCAGTATTTT. Translated: CASSSIAGGADTQYF.

This clonotype has just a few counts. CDR3 sequence: CASSLPLLRSQETQYF. Written as DNA, the CDR3 is TGTGCCAGCAGTTTACCACTTTTAAGGAGCCAAGAGACCCAGTACTTC. This chain joins TRBV28 and TRBJ2-5, with unresolved D. Germline V CDR1 and CDR2: MDHEN, SYDVKM. This CDR3 contains 16 residues. V lost 2 bases to trimming and J lost 1 base, with 14 bases between them.

This clonotype was observed a few times. The chain uses TRBV5-1 and TRBJ2-7; the D gene could be TRBD1 or TRBD2 (7 bases each). This CDR3 is built from 14 residues. Trimming shortened V by 6 bases and J by 0 bases, and 13 bases separated the two germline ends. Per germline, CDR1 SGHRS and CDR2 YFSETQ. The CDR3 is CASNQGGVSYEQYF. As DNA, the CDR3 is TGCGCCAGCAACCAGGGGGGGGTCTCCTACGAGCAGTACTTC.

Concerning this clonotype: A much larger clone differs by one base, so this may be a read error. The CDR3 region is CASSQGGTGDEQYF. CDR3 in DNA: TGTGCCAGCAGCCAAGGGGGGACAGGGGACGAGCAGTACTTC. This chain joins TRBV4-2 and TRBJ2-7, with 10 bases matching TRBD1. Looked up from germline, CDR1 is LGHNA and CDR2 is YNFKEQ. Losses at the gene ends were 1 base for V and 5 bases for J; bases not matched to a gene: 2. The CDR3 is 14 residues long.

This clonotype was observed a handful of times. The V call is TRBV20-1, the J call TRBJ2-7; D is perhaps TRBD2 (5 bases). Germline CDR1 is DFQATT and CDR2 is SNEGSKA (reference sequence). Deletions cut 3 bases from V and 3 bases from J, with 12 bases between. The CDR3 loop spans 13 amino acids. CDR3 DNA: TGCAGTGCTAGCCAGGACTCGAACTACGAGCAGTACTTC. The encoded protein is CSASQDSNYEQYF.

This clonotype was counted between two and nine times. This chain links TRBV4-2 with TRBJ2-2; the D is unclear. Trimming shortened V by 0 bases and J by 4 bases, and 12 bases separated the two germline ends. This CDR3 spans 16 amino acids. CDR1 and CDR2 from the germline V gene are LGHNA and YNFKEQ. The CDR3 reads CASSQESPEVTGELFF. CDR3 nucleotides: TGTGCCAGCAGCCAAGAAAGCCCCGAGGTCACCGGGGAGCTGTTTTTT.

Ten or more counts support this clonotype. The V call is TRBV11-1, the J call TRBJ2-6, with 8 bases aligning to TRBD1. Trimming removed 3 bases from V and 4 bases from J; junction bases left unmatched: 11. There are 18 residues in the CDR3. Germline assignment: CDR1 SGHAT and CDR2 FQDESV (reference sequence). The CDR3 DNA is TGTGCCAGCAGCTTTACAGGGGGATTGCCGAGGGGGGCCAACGTCCTGACTTTC. It translates to CASSFTGGLPRGANVLTF.

V gene TRBV24-1 combines with J gene TRBJ2-4, with 8 bases matching TRBD1. The CDR3 is 15 amino acids. V lost 4 bases and J lost 1; bases outside the gene matches: 2. Germline lookup yields CDR1 KGHDR and CDR2 SFDVKD. Here the CDR3 reads CATSDRQGAKNIQYF. CDR3 in DNA: TGTGCCACCAGTGACCGACAGGGGGCCAAAAACATTCAGTACTTC.

This rearrangement joins TRBV25-1 to TRBJ2-1; D unresolved. Germline CDR1 and CDR2: MGHDK and SYGVNS. CDR3 length: 13 residues. Trimming left V 3 bases short and J 6 bases short, with 9 bases between. Written as DNA, the CDR3 is TGTGCCAGCAGTGACCCCAATCGCAATGAGCAGTTCTTC. Translation gives CASSDPNRNEQFF.

This clonotype was seen at least ten times. The chain links TRBV5-1 to TRBJ2-5, with 11 nucleotides matching TRBD1. The CDR3 is 18 residues long. The germline gives CDR1 SGHRS, CDR2 YFSETQ. V dropped 1 base and J dropped 0; count of bases not matched to a gene: 8. The CDR3 DNA sequence: TGCGCCAGCAGCTTGCGGACAGGGGGCCCGCCTAACCAAGAGACCCAGTACTTC. Translating it yields CASSLRTGGPPNQETQYF.

V is TRBV7-2 and J is TRBJ2-3; D not certain. Deletions cut 4 bases from V and 8 bases from J, with 13 bases between. The length of the CDR3 is 13 residues. Germline-derived CDR1 and CDR2 are SGHTA and FQGNSA. CDR3 DNA: TGTGCCAGCAGCTCAGATAGTCGGGTTACGCAGTATTTT. This codes for CASSSDSRVTQYF.

This chain uses TRBV4-3 with TRBJ2-5; 8 positions match TRBD1. CDR1 and CDR2 (germline): LGHNA, YSLEER. CDR3 length equals 16 residues. The junction had 4 bases not matched to a gene; V was cut back by 0 bases and J by 1 base. The CDR3 nucleotides are TGCGCCAGCAGCCAAGATCGGGGGACAGGCCAAGAGACCCAGTACTTC. This encodes CASSQDRGTGQETQYF.

This chain joins TRBV5-1 and TRBJ1-2; D is possibly TRBD1 (5 bases). This CDR3 comprises 15 residues. Per the germline V gene, CDR1 is SGHRS and CDR2 is YFSETQ. V lost 0 bases to trimming and J lost 2 bases, with 11 bases between them. This CDR3 is CASSLGQKINYGYTF. The CDR3 bases are TGCGCCAGCAGCTTGGGACAGAAAATCAACTATGGCTACACCTTC. The full variable domain, completed using reference TRBV5-1 and TRBJ1-2, is KAGVTQTPRYLIKTRGQQVTLSCSPISGHRSVSWYQQTPGQGLQFLFEYFSETQRNKGNFPGRFSGRQFSNSRSEMNVSTLELGDSALYLCASSLGQKINYGYTFGSGTRLTVV.